The 12 T cell receptor beta chains given below trace back to one sample, sequenced in a study of cytomegalovirus exposure and HLA in healthy donors. The study ran its PCR with 60 Vbeta and 13 Jbeta primers. Some clones are missing from TCRdb's copy, which holds only in-frame ones; the method was immunoSEQ multiplex PCR. The sample lists approximately 160,000 clones, 60% to 85% occurring once. The sample consisted of PBMCs. These receptors all come from a woman between 45 and 65 years old in good health and CMV-seropositive.

This chain connects TRBV15 to TRBJ2-1; D unclear. The CDR3 contains 12 residues. Trimming removed 1 base from V and 13 bases from J, with 11 bases in between. Germline V CDR1 and CDR2: LNHNV, YYDKDF (reference sequence). The CDR3 nucleotides are TGTGCCACCAGCAGAGGTGACTCCTATCAGTTCTTC. Amino acids: CATSRGDSYQFF.

This chain links TRBV5-1 with TRBJ2-5; a weak D match, TRBD1 (5 bases). Germline assignment: CDR1 SGHRS and CDR2 YFSETQ. There are 13 residues in the CDR3. V lost 4 bases to trimming and J lost 5 bases, with 12 bases between them. The CDR3 spells CASSEQAQETQYF. In DNA form, the CDR3 reads TGCGCCAGCAGCGAACAGGCGCAGGAGACCCAGTACTTC.

The chain joins TRBV4-3 to TRBJ1-2; D possibly corresponds to TRBD1 (5 bases). V was trimmed by 1 base and J by 4 bases, leaving 13 bases between them. Germline loops: CDR1 LGHNA, CDR2 YSLEER. The CDR3 runs 15 residues. The CDR3 bases are TGCGCCAGCAGCCAAGCTGGGGCTAGTCTCTATGGCTACACCTTC. Translation: CASSQAGASLYGYTF.

The chain links TRBV27 to TRBJ2-5, with 9 positions matching TRBD2. Germline V gene sequence: CDR1 MNHEY, CDR2 SMNVEV (reference sequence). The length of the CDR3 is 15 residues. V lost 1 base, J lost 8 bases, and 8 bases stayed unmatched. The CDR3 here is CASSLFPSGVQTQYF. CDR3 coding DNA: TGTGCCAGCAGTTTATTTCCTAGCGGGGTGCAAACCCAGTACTTC.

The sample holds one count of this clone. The V gene is TRBV7-8, the J gene TRBJ1-1, with D maybe TRBD1 (5 bases). CDR1 and CDR2 from the germline V gene are SGHVS and FQNEAQ. Trimming cost V 2 bases and J 1 base, with 26 bases left between them. The CDR3 runs 20 residues. The CDR3 region is CASSLMFGTTSGTPNTEAFF. The CDR3 region has the DNA TGTGCCAGCAGCTTAATGTTCGGCACAACCTCCGGGACTCCGAACACTGAAGCTTTCTTT.

The chain links TRBV5-1 to TRBJ2-6; D may be TRBD2 (5 bases). CDR1 SGHRS and CDR2 YFSETQ come from the germline V gene. V was clipped by 3 bases and J by 0 bases, with 16 bases between them. This CDR3 is built from 18 residues. As DNA, the CDR3 is TGCGCCAGCAGCTCGATGGACCACGAGGGCTCTGGGGCCAACGTCCTGACTTTC. It translates to CASSSMDHEGSGANVLTF.

This clone was counted a single time. Distinct nucleotide sequences in the sample also encode this CDR3. This chain uses TRBV2 with TRBJ1-5, with TRBD1 as a possible D gene (5 bases). The CDR3 covers 15 residues. Trimming shortened V by 6 bases and J by 0 bases, and 12 bases separated the two germline ends. In germline, CDR1 is SNHLY, CDR2 FYNNEI. This CDR3 is CASRKDSHSNQPQHF. For the CDR3, the DNA is TGTGCCAGCAGAAAAGACAGTCATAGCAATCAGCCCCAGCATTTT.

V gene TRBV4-3 combines with J gene TRBJ1-5; D is perhaps TRBD1 (5 bases). The CDR3 consists of 15 residues. Germline CDR1 LGHNA, CDR2 YSLEER. The germline V and J ends were trimmed by 5 bases and 4 bases, with 15 bases remaining between them. The chain's CDR3 is CASSYREGPNQPQHF. The CDR3 nucleotides read TGCGCCAGCAGCTACCGGGAGGGGCCTAATCAGCCCCAGCATTTT.

The V and J genes are TRBV11-2 and TRBJ2-7; 9 bases map to TRBD1. The CDR3 sequence is 16 residues long. Germline values: CDR1 SGHAT, CDR2 FQNNGV. V dropped 1 base and J dropped 0; count of bases not matched to a gene: 4. The chain's CDR3 is CASSLVRQGGSYEQYF. DNA for the CDR3: TGTGCCAGCAGCTTAGTCCGACAGGGGGGCTCCTACGAGCAGTACTTC.

This rearrangement joins TRBV15 to TRBJ2-7, with a possible D match to TRBD2 (5 bases). CDR3 length: 8 amino acids. The V gene lost 9 bases and the J gene lost 12 bases, with 9 bases spanning the gap. Looked up from germline, CDR1 is LNHNV and CDR2 is YYDKDF (reference sequence). CDR3 coding DNA: TGTGCCACGGCCCGGGGGTACTTC. It translates to CATARGYF.

The chain has TRBV10-3 and TRBJ1-2, with 10 positions matching TRBD1. The CDR3 loop spans 17 amino acids. With V trimmed by 5 bases and J by 0 bases, 9 bases remained unmatched. The V gene's germline CDR1 is ENHRY and CDR2 SYGVKD. The CDR3 sequence: CAISQPGQGSANYGYTF. Here the CDR3 DNA reads TGTGCCATCAGTCAACCGGGACAGGGGTCGGCTAACTATGGCTACACCTTC.

The chain uses TRBV28 and TRBJ1-1; 9 nucleotides align to TRBD1. The V and J ends lost 8 bases and 5 bases, in that order; junction bases with no gene match: 12. The CDR3 runs to 15 residues. From germline, CDR1 is MDHEN and CDR2 SYDVKM. CDR3 sequence: CASQSGDRVETEAFF. The CDR3 bases are TGTGCCAGCCAGTCCGGGGACAGGGTGGAGACTGAAGCTTTCTTT.